The entry that follows covers one TCR beta chain sequence. This clone was seen once. The antigen this receptor binds is unknown. Base qualities are not provided; no much larger clone lies one nucleotide away. Trimming leaves V shorter by 4 bases and J shorter by 7 bases, with the junction holding 5 bases beyond the gene matches. In the germline V gene (reference sequence), CDR1 corresponds to SGHKS and CDR2 to YYEKEE. The CDR3 numbers 14 residues from cysteine through phenylalanine. Only CDR3 DNA is held: 42 bases, read in frame from base 1. TCRbeta CDR3 regions were amplified from genomic DNA by means of the immunoSEQ Assay, a bias-controlled multiplex PCR. As for the authors' bioinformatics: The number of nucleated cells in each sample was estimated by amplification of reference gene primers within the assay. Sequence reads were collapsed and filtered to measure the absolute abundance of every unique TCRbeta CDR3 rearrangement. For each sample, productive Simpson clonality was calculated as the square root of Simpson's diversity index over productive rearrangements. This is the immuneACCESS table as TCRdb keeps it, with only in-frame sequences that have V and J called. A part of the clones is gone; compared with another copy, unresolved V genes explain less than half, and the rest is unexplained. V, J and clone size are those of that table, while D and trimming were read from the DNA. This sample comprises around 120,000 clones, around 63% of them detected only once. Roughly 2.2% of the sample is held by the ten biggest clonotypes.

These data belong to a study of blood T cell repertoires in COVID-19 (dated by TCRdb to about 2020). Background for the entire study: The collaborator samples originated in the United States, Italy and Spain and spanned the acute and convalescent phases of COVID-19. The material from the prospective study consisted of cDNA or gDNA derived from T cells, B-cell-depleted T cells, or PBMCs. Subjects who had been exposed to COVID-19, were actively infected with it, or had recovered from it provided the deeply sampled blood TCRbeta repertoires that made up the dataset. The repertoires were released in a freely available public database meant as a resource for research on the immune response to SARS-CoV-2. The samples were drawn from two sources: the first 160 participants of the ongoing ImmuneRACE study, and fewer than 1,500 subjects contributed by 6 global collaborators. A de-identified subject ID, COVID-19 status, age in years and sex were almost always included in the sample metadata. Where available, HLA class I and class II types were taken from metadata supplied by the sample provider and were not determined by assay-based typing. Points the paper makes about the study in general: Clinical and demographic metadata were provided uncurated, with the amount varying by source and participant.

The collaborating institutions used their own protocols to collect whole blood in K2EDTA tubes. For TCRbeta analysis, collaborator samples were shipped as frozen whole blood, as isolated PBMCs, or as DNA extracted from either sample type. The receptor's source is a woman in her 70s with acute or convalescent COVID-19. Sequenced: peripheral blood. The chain employs TRBV5-5 and TRBJ1-6, and 7 junctional nucleotides match TRBD1. The DNA sequence is TGTGCCAGCAGCCCCGGGACAGAGAATTCACCCCTCCACTTT. Its protein reads: CASSPGTENSPLHF.